This T cell receptor beta chain was identified during a study of cytomegalovirus exposure and HLA in healthy donors. Germline assignment: CDR1 MDHEN and CDR2 SYDVKM. Unmatched junction bases numbered 14, after V lost 2 bases and J lost 8 bases. There are 17 residues in the CDR3. The PCR employed 60 Vbeta primers together with 13 Jbeta primers. Method: immunoSEQ multiplex PCR; TCRdb's copy keeps in-frame clones and lacks some. The sample shows 150,000 to 200,000 clones, around four fifths of them seen only once. Donors in the study were healthy people who gave bone marrow. About this clone: The target antigen is unknown.

Notes on the study in general: In an earlier analysis, most TCR beta V segments were productive about 87% or about 30% of the time. There were a few CMV-associated chains whose specificity for CMV antigens was confirmed in vitro. Accurate HLA-A and HLA-B prediction from TCR beta sequences was reported for most subjects.

The genes are TRBV28 and TRBJ2-1, with 8 positions matching TRBD1. The clonotype was recovered from a girl aged 2 to 9 in good health and CMV-seropositive. Sequenced material: PBMCs. CDR3 DNA: TGTGCCAGCAGTTTAGAGGTCGGACAGGGAGAGAGGGATGAGCAGTTCTTC. Amino acids: CASSLEVGQGERDEQFF. The full variable domain, rest sourced from reference TRBV28 and TRBJ2-1, is DVKVTQSSRYLVKRTGEKVFLECVQDMDHENMFWYRQDPGLGLRLIYFSYDVKMKEKGDIPEGYSVSREKKERFSLILESASTNQTSMYLCASSLEVGQGERDEQFFGPGTRLTVL.